The 27 T cell receptor beta chains given below trace back to one sample, sequenced in a study of shared clonotypes between healthy human individuals. TCRdb's table, derived via immunoSEQ multiplex PCR, lists solely in-frame clones and lacks some. The table shows around 1.6 million clones, with under 99% occurring only once. Input material: naive CD4+ T cells sorted from blood. Subset meaning: CD45RA+ positively selected. The source is a man younger than 40 in good health.

V usage is TRBV7-9 and J usage is TRBJ2-1, with 11 nucleotides matching TRBD2. This CDR3 comprises 16 residues. V was pared by 0 bases and J by 7 bases, with 5 bases of the junction left unmatched. CDR1 is SEHNR and CDR2 is FQNEAQ in the germline V gene (reference sequence). The CDR3 DNA sequence: TGTGCCAGCAGCTTAGCGCCACTAGCGGGAGTTAATGAGCAGTTCTTC. Its translation is CASSLAPLAGVNEQFF.

V gene TRBV7-3 combines with J gene TRBJ2-2; 8 bases are shared with TRBD2. The CDR3 is 19 amino acids. CDR1 is SGHTA, CDR2 FQGTGA, per germline. J gave up 0 bases and V 4 bases, and 13 bases lay outside the gene matches. For the CDR3, the DNA is TGTGCCAGCAGCTCTCGGTCGGTTATAGCGGGAACGAACACCGGGGAGCTGTTTTTT. Its protein is CASSSRSVIAGTNTGELFF.

The CDR3 loop is CASSYLKGQPQHF. CDR3 DNA: TGTGCCAGCTCATATCTAAAGGGTCAGCCCCAGCATTTT. J is TRBJ1-5 and V is TRBV18, with D unresolved. Trimming removed 5 bases at V and 6 bases at J, with 11 bases between. This CDR3 is 13 amino acids long. Germline V CDR1 and CDR2: KGHSH, LQKENI. The entire variable domain, with the rest obtained from reference TRBV18 and TRBJ1-5, is as follows: NAGVMQNPRHLVRRRGQEARLRCSPMKGHSHVYWYRQLPEEGLKFMVYLQKENIIDESGMPKERFSAEFPKEGPSILRIQQVVRGDSAAYFCASSYLKGQPQHFGDGTRLSIL.

The chain has TRBV2 and TRBJ2-1; D call uncertain. This CDR3 has 14 amino acids. The V gene's germline CDR1 is SNHLY and CDR2 FYNNEI. V lost 8 bases and J lost 2, with 13 bases in between. In nucleotides, the CDR3 is TGTGCCAGCCATAGGCTACCGACCTACAATGAGCAGTTCTTC. The encoded protein is CASHRLPTYNEQFF.

A word on this clone: This sample includes further DNA sequences coding for the same CDR3. The rearrangement joins TRBV11-3 to TRBJ1-1, with D maybe TRBD1 (5 bases). This CDR3 is 14 amino acids long. Germline-derived CDR1 and CDR2 are SGHNT and YENEEA. With 3 bases removed from V and 1 base from J, the gap between germline ends came to 9 bases. The CDR3 loop is CASSFGGPNTEAFF. In DNA, the CDR3 is TGTGCCAGCAGCTTCGGGGGACCGAACACTGAAGCTTTCTTT. The whole variable domain, filled in from reference TRBV11-3 and TRBJ1-1, reads EAGVVQSPRYKIIEKKQPVAFWCNPISGHNTLYWYLQNLGQGPELLIRYENEEAVDDSQLPKDRFSAERLKGVDSTLKIQPAELGDSAVYLCASSFGGPNTEAFFGQGTRLTVV.

Only one count was recorded for this clone. The rearrangement links TRBV18 to TRBJ2-1; D is perhaps TRBD2 (6 bases). The CDR3 covers 15 residues. The germline V gene encodes CDR1 KGHSH and CDR2 LQKENI. Trimming removed 1 base from V and 6 bases from J, with 13 bases in between. This chain's CDR3 is CASSPRREGSNEQFF. CDR3 nucleotides: TGTGCCAGCTCACCACGGCGGGAAGGGAGCAATGAGCAGTTCTTC.

The rearrangement joins TRBV11-2 to TRBJ2-1; D unresolved. The length of the CDR3 is 11 residues. Germline V CDR1 and CDR2: SGHAT, FQNNGV. Trimming took 4 bases from V and 6 from J, leaving 4 bases between them. CDR3 region: CASSYVNEQFF. CDR3 sequence (DNA): TGTGCCAGCAGCTACGTCAATGAGCAGTTCTTC.

J is TRBJ1-4 and V is TRBV5-1; no clear D gene. Germline assignment: CDR1 SGHRS and CDR2 YFSETQ. Trimming left V 1 base short and J 5 bases short, with 9 bases between. The CDR3 runs 14 residues. CDR3 residues: CASSLSQLNEKLFF. Written as DNA, the CDR3 is TGCGCCAGCAGCTTGTCCCAGTTAAATGAAAAACTGTTTTTT.

J is TRBJ1-5 and V is TRBV7-2; perhaps TRBD1 as D (6 bases). V dropped 6 bases and J dropped 4 bases, with 10 bases sitting between them. Germline CDR1 SGHTA, CDR2 FQGNSA. CDR3 length: 13 residues. CDR3 DNA sequence: TGTGCCAGCAGTCGGGACATAAATCAGCCCCAGCATTTT. It translates to CASSRDINQPQHF.

The chain couples TRBV18 to TRBJ1-1; no reliable D call. Trimming removed 1 base from V and 2 bases from J, with 11 bases in between. CDR1 and CDR2 (germline): KGHSH, LQKENI. The CDR3 is 15 amino acids. CDR3 in amino acids: CASSPLAQPNTEAFF. The CDR3 bases are TGTGCCAGCTCACCACTTGCACAGCCTAACACTGAAGCTTTCTTT.

The CDR3, as DNA: TGTGCCAGCAGCTTAGTCCCATGGGATGGCTACACCTTC. It encodes CASSLVPWDGYTF. The chain employs TRBV7-6 and TRBJ1-2; D not certain. Germline V lookup: CDR1 SGHVS, CDR2 FNYEAQ. CDR3 length: 13 amino acids. The V gene lost 1 base and the J gene lost 6 bases, with 9 bases spanning the gap.

The J gene is TRBJ2-5, the V gene TRBV4-1, with TRBD1 matching 11 bases. The CDR3 extends over 15 amino acids. V was clipped by 4 bases and J by 4 bases; unmatched bases: 5. CDR1 MGHRA and CDR2 YSYEKL come from the germline V gene. The CDR3 region is CASSRGDRGGETQYF. The CDR3 DNA is TGCGCCAGCAGCCGAGGGGACAGGGGGGGAGAGACCCAGTACTTC.

The chain links TRBV7-9 to TRBJ2-1, with D unresolved. Trimming took 3 bases from V and 9 from J, leaving 3 bases between them. The V gene's germline CDR1 is SEHNR and CDR2 FQNEAQ (reference sequence). This CDR3 has 10 residues. The CDR3 sequence: CASSFGEQFF. As DNA, the CDR3 is TGTGCCAGCAGCTTCGGTGAGCAGTTCTTC.

V gene TRBV11-2 combines with J gene TRBJ2-1, with 7 bases identical to TRBD2. There are 17 residues in the CDR3. After removal of 5 bases from V and 2 bases from J, the junction contained 12 bases not matched to a gene. Per germline, CDR1 SGHAT and CDR2 FQNNGV. This chain's CDR3 is CASSLLPGRSTYNEQFF. The DNA for the CDR3 is TGTGCCAGCAGCCTTTTACCCGGGAGGTCCACCTACAATGAGCAGTTCTTC.

The genes are TRBV6-1 and TRBJ1-1; no clear D gene. There are 14 residues in the CDR3. V dropped 5 bases and J dropped 4 bases, with 14 bases sitting between them. Germline V CDR1 and CDR2: MNHNS, SASEGT. The CDR3 sequence: CASSTDPLITEAFF. DNA of the CDR3: TGTGCCAGCAGTACGGATCCCTTGATCACTGAAGCTTTCTTT.

The rearrangement joins TRBV7-2 to TRBJ2-7; 7 bases are shared with TRBD2. This CDR3 contains 14 residues. From germline, CDR1 is SGHTA and CDR2 FQGNSA. J lost 4 bases, V lost 5 bases, and 8 bases had no gene match. CDR3 bases: TGTGCCAGCAGCCCGACTAGCTTTTCTTACGAGCAGTACTTC. As protein: CASSPTSFSYEQYF.

The rearrangement links TRBV5-6 to TRBJ2-5; no reliable D call. The CDR3 spans 14 residues. Germline assignment: CDR1 SGHDT and CDR2 YYEEEE. V lost 3 bases and J lost 0, with 9 bases in between. The CDR3 DNA reads as TGTGCCAGCAGCTCGGTCAGTTACCAAGAGACCCAGTACTTC. Amino acid sequence: CASSSVSYQETQYF. The whole variable domain, filled in from reference TRBV5-6 and TRBJ2-5, reads DAGVTQSPTHLIKTRGQQVTLRCSPKSGHDTVSWYQQALGQGPQFIFQYYEEEERQRGNFPDRFSGHQFPNYSSELNVNALLLGDSALYLCASSSVSYQETQYFGPGTRLLVL.

V and J are TRBV9 and TRBJ1-1; D gene unclear. The CDR3 length is 13 residues. CDR1 SGDLS and CDR2 YYNGEE come from the germline V gene. V dropped 0 bases and J dropped 8 bases, with 11 bases sitting between them. CDR3: CASSVVSGAEAFF. CDR3 nucleotides: TGTGCCAGCAGCGTAGTCTCGGGCGCCGAAGCTTTCTTT.

The J gene is TRBJ1-3, the V gene TRBV6-1, with TRBD1 identical over 8 bases. CDR1 is MNHNS and CDR2 is SASEGT in the germline V gene. The CDR3 covers 18 residues. The trim removed 3 bases at V and 0 bases at J, leaving 10 bases unmatched. Here the CDR3 reads CASSDRDRSSGSGNTIYF. CDR3 sequence (DNA): TGTGCCAGCAGTGACCGGGACAGGTCGAGCGGCTCTGGAAACACCATATATTTT.

The table lists this clone with a count of one. The chain has TRBV2 and TRBJ1-1; D gene ambiguous. The CDR3 extends over 10 amino acids. Germline V gives CDR1 SNHLY, CDR2 FYNNEI. V shed 5 bases and J shed 8 bases, with 6 bases lying between them. The chain's CDR3 is CASSNAEAFF. In nucleotides, the CDR3 is TGTGCCAGCAGTAACGCGGAAGCTTTCTTT.

This chain joins TRBV19 and TRBJ1-2, with 9 nucleotides matching TRBD1. After removal of 0 bases from V and 6 bases from J, the junction contained 2 bases not matched to a gene. The germline gives CDR1 LNHDA, CDR2 SQIVND (reference sequence). This CDR3 is 14 amino acids long. The CDR3 reads CASSIDWDRDGYTF. The CDR3 nucleotides read TGTGCCAGTAGTATAGATTGGGACAGGGATGGCTACACCTTC.

This clone was recorded only once. The rearrangement joins TRBV11-2 to TRBJ2-7, with D possibly called TRBD1 or TRBD2 (5 bases each). This CDR3 comprises 15 residues. Trimming pared 5 bases from V and 3 bases from J, leaving 17 bases between. Germline CDR1 reads SGHAT; CDR2 reads FQNNGV. CDR3 in amino acids: CASSNTGTGNYEQYF. The CDR3 DNA follows: TGTGCCAGCAGCAATACCGGGACGGGGAACTACGAGCAGTACTTC.

V usage is TRBV21-1 and J usage is TRBJ1-5; the table calls TRBD1, which could not be checked here. TRBV21-1 is a known pseudogene. The CDR3 length is 15 residues. The CDR3 is CASSTLPTGDQPQHF. The CDR3 DNA reads as TGTGCCAGCAGCACTCTCCCGACAGGAGATCAGCCCCAGCATTTT.

The CDR3: CASSPRQGETYEQYF. The CDR3 DNA reads as TGTGCCAGCAGTCCCCGACAGGGAGAGACCTACGAGCAGTACTTC. The J gene is TRBJ2-7, the V gene TRBV6-6, with 7 bases lining up with TRBD1. The CDR3 runs 15 residues. In germline, CDR1 is MNHNY, CDR2 SVGAGI (reference sequence). V lost 5 bases and J lost 2; bases outside the gene matches: 9.

The sample holds one count of this clone. A read error may produce the germline difference seen at one junction end. This chain uses TRBV5-1 with TRBJ1-2; a possible D gene is TRBD1 (5 bases). CDR3 length: 13 residues. CDR1 is SGHRS and CDR2 is YFSETQ in the germline V gene. CDR3 in DNA: TGCACCAGCAGGGAAGAGCTAGGCTATGGCTACACCTTC. Protein: CTSREELGYGYTF.

This rearrangement joins TRBV7-8 to TRBJ2-7, with D possibly TRBD2 on 6 matching bases. V dropped 8 bases and J dropped 8 bases, with 22 bases sitting between them. The CDR3 extends over 14 amino acids. Germline V lookup: CDR1 SGHVS, CDR2 FQNEAQ. The CDR3 DNA is TGTGCCAGCGGACCGGGACTCAGAGTCGAGAAGCAGTACTTC. It yields the protein CASGPGLRVEKQYF.

Points on this clone: The junction shows a germline mismatch at one end, possibly a read error. Within the sample, other DNA sequences also encode this same CDR3. The chain couples TRBV7-2 to TRBJ2-5; tentatively, D is TRBD1 (6 bases). This CDR3 comprises 15 residues. CDR1 SGHTA and CDR2 FQGNSA come from the germline V gene. Written as DNA, the CDR3 is TGTGCCAGCAGCCAACAGGGTTTTTTCCAAGAGACTCAGTACTTC. Amino acid sequence: CASSQQGFFQETQYF.